The present T cell receptor beta chain was sequenced within a study of OX40 agonist ivuxolimab in advanced cancers. Study results and limitations: Some nonresponders likewise displayed low normalized T-cell clonal expansion. The work left the antigen specificity of expanded peripheral T cells undetermined. Near-lowest levels of clonal expansion characterized partial responders at 0.1-3.0 mg/kg.

The table lists this clone with a count of one. Its antigen is currently unknown. V was trimmed by 0 bases and J by 0 bases, leaving 13 bases between them. The germline V gene has CDR1 SGHRS and CDR2 YFSETQ. The CDR3 has 17 residues. Sequencing was performed with immunoSEQ multiplex PCR; in TCRdb, only in-frame clones are kept and a portion is missing. The profile covers around 68,000 clones, with approximately 91% appearing a single time and around 0.33% taken by the ten largest. Autoimmune disease history or systemic immunosuppression excluded patients. The input for sequencing was CD4+ or CD8+ T cells sorted from blood, taken in a trial of the OX40 agonist ivuxolimab. The chain has TRBV5-1 and TRBJ1-3; D is unclear. The receptor's source is an adult with an advanced solid tumor such as melanoma, head and neck, liver or kidney cancer. The CDR3 nucleotides read TGCGCCAGCAGCTTGGAGGCAGGTCTAAGCTCTGGAAACACCATATATTTT. Translated, it gives CASSLEAGLSSGNTIYF.